The rows below give T cell receptor beta chains drawn from one sample of a study of CD8 T cells in ankylosing spondylitis. TCRdb re-called the 5' RACE reads through MiXCR, storing one row per CDR3 protein. The sample consists of 350,000 or so distinct CDR3 sequences, roughly 15% of them appearing once. The sequencing sample was made of blood, either unsorted or a sorted T cell fraction (not recorded which). The receptors here all came from a male donor with ankylosing spondylitis or in good health (not recorded which). The CDR3 runs from the conserved cysteine through the conserved F or W. D genes are given only for firm matches. The size field is filled for only some rows; it gives once, few, many or a size class.

j_call d_call clone_size v_call cdr3_nt cdr3_aa
TRBJ2-6 TRBD1 - TRBV29-1 TGCAGCGTGGGACAGGCCTCTGGGGCCAACGTCCTGACTTTC CSVGQASGANVLTF
TRBJ2-1 - - TRBV20-1 TGCAGTGCATCGCCGGGGGCAGACTCCTACAATGAGCAGTTCTTC CSASPGADSYNEQFF
TRBJ2-5 TRBD2 few TRBV25-1 TGTGCCAGCAGTTTTGGCGGGGGGTTCCCCGGGGAGACCCAGTACTTC CASSFGGGFPGETQYF
TRBJ2-2 TRBD2 - TRBV7-2 TGTGCCAGCAGCTTAGGGGGGCTAGCGGGCCGTGAGCTGTTTTTT CASSLGGLAGRELFF
TRBJ2-2 - - TRBV19 TGTGCCAGTAGTATTGGGGAGACCGGGGAGCTGTTTTTT CASSIGETGELFF
TRBJ1-1 - few TRBV12-3/TRBV12-4 TGTGCCAGCAGTTCCCTCCTCGGGGTAGAAGCTTTCTTT CASSSLLGVEAFF
TRBJ1-5 - - TRBV11-2 TGTGCCAGCAGCTTGGCTGGGACATTTCAGCCCCAGCATTTT CASSLAGTFQPQHF
TRBJ2-1 TRBD2 few TRBV20-1 TGCAGTGCCCCCTCTCCGGGACTAGCGGCAGCTGGAGAGCAGTTCTTC CSAPSPGLAAAGEQFF
TRBJ2-3 TRBD1 - TRBV6-1 TGTGCCAGCAGGGACAGGCTAACAGATACGCAGTATTTT CASRDRLTDTQYF
TRBJ2-3 - - TRBV5-6 TGTGCCAGCAGCTTGGATGGGGCAGCAGATACGCAGTATTTT CASSLDGAADTQYF
TRBJ2-7 TRBD2 few TRBV12-3/TRBV12-4 TGTGCCAGCAGTTCCTGGTCGGGAGGGAGCGAGCAGTACTTC CASSSWSGGSEQYF
TRBJ1-4 - few TRBV10-3 TGTGCCATCAGTGCGGCAGGGACCAATGAAAAACTGTTTTTT CAISAAGTNEKLFF
TRBJ2-5 - - TRBV5-1 TGCGCCAGCAGCCTTCCGGCAGAGACCCAGTACTTC CASSLPAETQYF
TRBJ2-1 - few TRBV5-5 TGTGCCAGCAGCCCGCGGGGAAGCGGCCTATACAATGAGCAGTTCTTC CASSPRGSGLYNEQFF
TRBJ1-2 TRBD1 - TRBV7-9 TGTGCCAGCAGCTTAGGGGGACAGAACTATGGCTACACCTTC CASSLGGQNYGYTF
TRBJ2-7 TRBD2 - TRBV10-2 TGCGCCAGCAGGCTAGCGGGAGGTGTGGCTTACGAGCAGTACTTC CASRLAGGVAYEQYF
TRBJ1-6 - - TRBV4-1 TGCGCCAGCAGCCTTCGGACAGATAATTCACCCCTCCACTTT CASSLRTDNSPLHF
TRBJ1-1 TRBD1 many TRBV29-1 TGCAGCGGATCGACAGGGGGCAACACTGAAGCTTTCTTT CSGSTGGNTEAFF
TRBJ1-2 - - TRBV12-3/TRBV12-4 TGTGCCAGCAGTAAAGGAGCCTTCCGGAACTATGGCTACACCTTC CASSKGAFRNYGYTF
TRBJ2-1 TRBD1 few TRBV24-1 TGTGCCACCAGTGAGCCGGGACAGGGTATTAATGAGCAGTTCTTC CATSEPGQGINEQFF
TRBJ2-5 - few TRBV9 TGTGCCAGCAGCGCAGGGACCCGGGGGCGAGAGACCCAGTACTTC CASSAGTRGRETQYF
TRBJ1-4 TRBD1 few TRBV4-2 TGTGCCAGCAGCCAAGATCCGGGACAGCGGAATGAAAAACTGTTTTTT CASSQDPGQRNEKLFF
TRBJ2-2 - - TRBV7-8 TGTGCCAGCAGCTTACATGCTAGCGCACGGTCCGGGGAGCTGTTTTTT CASSLHASARSGELFF
TRBJ1-1 TRBD1 many TRBV12-3/TRBV12-4 TGTGCCAGCAGCGATGACAGGGACACTGAAGCTTTCTTT CASSDDRDTEAFF
TRBJ1-1 TRBD1 few TRBV10-3 TGTGCCATCAGTGAACCGCTGACAGGGACGAACACTGAAGCTTTCTTT CAISEPLTGTNTEAFF